This TCR beta chain was identified during a study of T-cell memory formation after mild COVID-19. The CDR3 is made up of 15 amino acids. Per germline, CDR1 SNHLY and CDR2 FYNNEI. Trimming removed 5 bases at V and 5 bases at J, with 18 bases between. Study-wide results and caveats: For contracting clones, CD4+ ones sat mainly in CM and EM, CD8+ in EMRA. The appearance of some responding clones in pre-infection memory suggested that cross-reactive memory joined.

TCRdb itself ran the 5' RACE reads through MiXCR, one entry per CDR3 protein. The repertoire holds around 430,000 distinct CDR3 sequences, with 15% to 20% as singletons. The sample holds a few counts of this clonotype. The target antigen is unknown. The TCR originated in a man younger than 35 who had mild COVID-19 (a few samples of this study predate the infection). Cell type and time point are not known. The sample consisted of PBMCs or a T cell subset sorted from them (not recorded which). The chain uses TRBV2 and TRBJ2-5; TRBD1 or TRBD2 may be the D gene (5 bases each). CDR3 sequence reads: CASSSGPWKEETQYF. Written as DNA, the CDR3 is TGTGCCAGCAGTTCGGGACCATGGAAGGAGGAGACCCAGTACTTC.